Below are 17 T cell receptor beta chains sequenced from a single sample in a study of T cell changes during pregnancy in multiple sclerosis. Profiled with immunoSEQ multiplex PCR; TCRdb holds only in-frame clones, not every one. Here the sample spans over 55,000 clones, over 80% being singletons. Sample: peripheral blood, taken in the first trimester of pregnancy. The receptors stem from a female donor with multiple sclerosis, enrolled in a pregnancy study.

The chain uses TRBV28 and TRBJ2-5, with a possible D match to TRBD1 (5 bases). CDR3 length: 16 residues. Germline V gives CDR1 MDHEN, CDR2 SYDVKM. V gave up 6 bases and J gave up 2 bases, with 19 bases separating them. CDR3 loop: CASREADRGSQETQYF. The CDR3 coding sequence is TGTGCCAGCAGGGAAGCCGACAGAGGAAGTCAAGAGACCCAGTACTTC.

The chain combines TRBV9 with TRBJ2-2; no definite D call. The germline V gene has CDR1 SGDLS and CDR2 YYNGEE. CDR3 length equals 13 residues. The V end lost 0 bases, the J end lost 7 bases, and 7 bases lay between the germline ends. The CDR3 is CASSVDGFGELFF. CDR3 DNA: TGTGCCAGCAGCGTAGACGGGTTCGGGGAGCTGTTTTTT.

The V call is TRBV14, the J call TRBJ2-7; the match to TRBD2 covers 10 bases. The CDR3 runs to 16 residues. Germline CDR1 and CDR2: SGHDN and FVKESK. V gave up 0 bases and J gave up 3 bases; unmatched junction bases: 5. The CDR3 DNA reads TGTGCCAGCAGCCAAGAAGCCGGACTAGCGGTCTACGAGCAGTACTTC. This sequence encodes CASSQEAGLAVYEQYF.

The gene calls are TRBV5-6 and TRBJ2-7, with D perhaps TRBD2 (5 bases). The V and J ends lost 0 bases and 0 bases respectively, with 16 bases between them. CDR3 length equals 17 residues. Per germline, CDR1 SGHDT and CDR2 YYEEEE. For the CDR3, the DNA is TGTGCCAGCAGCTTGGGACTATGGCAACTGAGCTCCTACGAGCAGTACTTC. As protein: CASSLGLWQLSSYEQYF.

In DNA, the CDR3 is TGTGCCAGCAGCCAGACCAGGGACAATGAGCAGTTCTTC. It yields the protein CASSQTRDNEQFF. This chain uses TRBV7-6 with TRBJ2-1; weak D call: TRBD1 (5 bases). Deletions cut 5 bases from V and 5 bases from J, with 10 bases between. The germline V gene has CDR1 SGHVS and CDR2 FNYEAQ. The CDR3 is 13 residues long.

The chain joins TRBV18 to TRBJ1-3; 7 bases map to TRBD1. After removal of 1 base from V and 1 base from J, the junction contained 13 bases not matched to a gene. CDR1 is KGHSH and CDR2 is LQKENI in the germline V gene. The CDR3 runs to 19 residues. In DNA, the CDR3 is TGTGCCAGCTCACCACTGGAACAGGGGTCCCCCGCGTCTGGAAACACCATATATTTT. Protein: CASSPLEQGSPASGNTIYF.

This clone has only a few counts. As DNA, the CDR3 is TGCGCCAGCAGCCAAGTGACTAGCGGGAGTAATGAGCAGTTCTTC. This translates into CASSQVTSGSNEQFF. V gene TRBV4-1 combines with J gene TRBJ2-1; TRBD2 aligns across 12 bases. CDR1 MGHRA and CDR2 YSYEKL come from the germline V gene. The CDR3 is made up of 15 amino acids. V lost 1 base to trimming and J lost 7 bases; unmatched junction nucleotides: 2.

The chain employs TRBV7-9 and TRBJ2-2; D call uncertain. The CDR3 consists of 13 residues. V was cut by 6 bases and J by 7 bases, with 12 bases left in between. In germline, CDR1 is SEHNR, CDR2 FQNEAQ (reference sequence). CDR3 amino acids: CASRRPGDGELFF. DNA of the CDR3: TGTGCCAGCAGGCGTCCCGGTGACGGGGAGCTGTTTTTT.

The chain recombines TRBV6-1 with TRBJ1-1, with D tentatively TRBD1 (6 bases). This CDR3 spans 16 amino acids. V shed 3 bases and J shed 5 bases, with 19 bases lying between them. Germline CDR1 is MNHNS and CDR2 is SASEGT. Here the CDR3 DNA reads TGTGCCAGCAGTGATCCGAGCGGGGGGCGCCGAACTGAAGCTTTCTTT. Protein sequence: CASSDPSGGRRTEAFF.

The sample holds one count of this clone. The chain has TRBV6-6 and TRBJ1-1; TRBD1 matches 7 bases. This CDR3 contains 13 residues. Unmatched junction bases numbered 8, after V lost 7 bases and J lost 6 bases. Per germline, CDR1 MNHNY and CDR2 SVGAGI (reference sequence). CDR3 DNA: TGTGCCAGCACCACGACAGGGTTGGCTGAAGCTTTCTTT. Amino acids: CASTTTGLAEAFF.

The chain joins TRBV27 to TRBJ2-3; TRBD2 matches at 10 bases. This CDR3 is built from 15 residues. Germline V gene data show CDR1 as MNHEY and CDR2 as SMNVEV (reference sequence). V shed 6 bases, J shed 4 bases, and the junction held 7 bases outside the gene matches. In DNA, the CDR3 is TGTGCCAGCAGCTATTTAGCGGGAGGAGCAGATACGCAGTATTTT. Encoded protein: CASSYLAGGADTQYF.

The chain links TRBV5-1 to TRBJ1-4; TRBD1 aligns across 7 bases. V was pared by 2 bases and J by 3 bases, with 4 bases of the junction left unmatched. Germline V gene sequence: CDR1 SGHRS, CDR2 YFSETQ. CDR3 length equals 15 residues. In DNA form, the CDR3 reads TGCGCCAGCAGCTTTACAGGGGCTTCTAATGAAAAACTGTTTTTT. Translated: CASSFTGASNEKLFF.

This clone was observed a handful of times. An end of the junction does not agree with germline; a read error may underlie this. The rearrangement uses TRBV7-7 and TRBJ2-3; a possible D gene is TRBD2 (6 bases). This CDR3 spans 14 amino acids. Looked up from germline, CDR1 is SSHAT and CDR2 is FNYEAQ (reference sequence). CDR3 amino acids: CASSSTGESDTQYF. The DNA for the CDR3 is TGTGCTAGCAGCTCCACGGGAGAGTCAGATACGCAGTATTTT.

This clone was picked up one time. The rearrangement joins TRBV18 to TRBJ2-4; a weak D match, TRBD1 (5 bases). This CDR3 contains 15 residues. The V gene lost 4 bases and the J gene lost 0 bases, with 10 bases spanning the gap. CDR1 is KGHSH, CDR2 LQKENI, per germline. The CDR3 bases are TGTGCCAGCTCACTGGGGCCACTAGCCAAAAACATTCAGTACTTC. Encoded protein: CASSLGPLAKNIQYF.

The chain uses TRBV2 and TRBJ2-1; 7 bases are a match to TRBD2. Germline assignment: CDR1 SNHLY and CDR2 FYNNEI. The junction had 9 bases not matched to a gene; V was cut back by 3 bases and J by 7 bases. CDR3 length: 15 amino acids. The CDR3 bases are TGTGCCAGCAGTGATTGGGACTGGGGGGGTAATGAGCAGTTCTTC. It encodes CASSDWDWGGNEQFF.

This clone was recorded once. The V gene is TRBV6-1, the J gene TRBJ2-1; 9 bases map to TRBD2. The trim removed 6 bases at V and 8 bases at J, leaving 11 bases unmatched. CDR1 is MNHNS, CDR2 SASEGT, per germline. The CDR3 contains 15 residues. The CDR3: CASRPLAGGSDEQFF. The CDR3 DNA is TGTGCCAGCAGACCCCTCGCGGGAGGGTCCGATGAGCAGTTCTTC.

The rearrangement joins TRBV29-1 to TRBJ2-7; D is ambiguous. The germline V gene encodes CDR1 SQVTM and CDR2 ANQGSEA. Trimming removed 4 bases from V and 2 bases from J, with 15 bases in between. This CDR3 comprises 14 residues. CDR3 DNA: TGCAGCGTTGCCATATCACTGGAGCCCTACGAGCAGTACTTC. It codes for CSVAISLEPYEQYF.